A selection of T cell receptor beta chains follows, all from one sample in a study of cytomegalovirus exposure and HLA in healthy donors. The repertoire was sequenced with immunoSEQ multiplex PCR; TCRdb's copy has only in-frame clones and lacks some. The sample shows about 130,000 clones, 17% of them seen only once. Sequencing input: PBMCs. These TCRs come from a female donor in good health and CMV-seropositive. The CDR3 runs from the conserved cysteine through the conserved F or W. The order of the fields is clone size, J gene, V gene, D gene, CDR3 length, CDR3 protein, CDR3 DNA. D genes are given only for firm matches. Size is stated for part of the rows, as once, few or many counts, or as a class when the clone is expanded.

abundance: few; j_gene: TRBJ2-2; v_gene: TRBV21-1; d_gene: -; len: 22; CDR3aa: CASSKGKSYPSPTLSGPGELFF; CDR3nt: TGTGCCAGCAGCAAAGGGAAAAGTTACCCTAGCCCCACACTTTCCGGGCCCGGGGAGCTGTTTTTT
abundance: -; j_gene: TRBJ2-6; v_gene: TRBV7-9; d_gene: TRBD2; len: 18; CDR3aa: CASSLGTSGSSGANVLTF; CDR3nt: TGTGCCAGCAGCTTAGGGACTAGCGGGAGCTCTGGGGCCAACGTCCTGACTTTC
abundance: few; j_gene: TRBJ2-1; v_gene: TRBV4-3; d_gene: -; len: 18; CDR3aa: CASSQEPDGTSRWNEQFF; CDR3nt: TGCGCCAGCAGCCAAGAACCGGACGGGACATCGAGGTGGAATGAGCAGTTCTTC
abundance: few; j_gene: TRBJ1-5; v_gene: TRBV20-1; d_gene: -; len: 11; CDR3aa: CSARDDRPQHF; CDR3nt: TGCAGTGCTAGAGACGACAGGCCCCAGCATTTT
abundance: -; j_gene: TRBJ2-7; v_gene: TRBV27; d_gene: -; len: 14; CDR3aa: CASVPGLTHYEQYF; CDR3nt: TGTGCCAGCGTCCCGGGACTGACCCACTACGAGCAGTACTTC
abundance: few; j_gene: TRBJ2-7; v_gene: TRBV29-1; d_gene: TRBD2; len: 16; CDR3aa: CSVEAGGKKGSYEQYF; CDR3nt: TGCAGCGTTGAGGCGGGAGGGAAAAAGGGCTCCTACGAGCAGTACTTC
abundance: -; j_gene: TRBJ2-5; v_gene: TRBV5-1; d_gene: TRBD2; len: 18; CDR3aa: CASSLEMASGGLGGTQYF; CDR3nt: TGCGCCAGCAGCTTGGAAATGGCTAGCGGGGGCCTCGGGGGGACCCAGTACTTC
abundance: -; j_gene: TRBJ1-1; v_gene: TRBV27; d_gene: TRBD1; len: 14; CDR3aa: CASATGTANTEAFF; CDR3nt: TGTGCCAGCGCCACCGGGACAGCCAACACTGAAGCTTTCTTT
abundance: -; j_gene: TRBJ1-3; v_gene: TRBV5-6; d_gene: -; len: 14; CDR3aa: CASSLDRVGNTIYF; CDR3nt: TGTGCCAGCAGCTTGGACAGGGTTGGAAACACCATATATTTT
abundance: few; j_gene: TRBJ1-2; v_gene: TRBV6-6; d_gene: TRBD1; len: 14; CDR3aa: CASRGDSFAYGYTF; CDR3nt: TGTGCCAGCAGGGGGGACAGTTTCGCCTATGGCTACACCTTC
abundance: few; j_gene: TRBJ1-1; v_gene: TRBV7-3; d_gene: -; len: 14; CDR3aa: CASSLTGGDTEAFF; CDR3nt: TGTGCCAGCAGCTTAACGGGGGGAGACACTGAAGCTTTCTTT
abundance: -; j_gene: TRBJ2-5; v_gene: TRBV29-1; d_gene: -; len: 14; CDR3aa: CSVENTGGEETQYF; CDR3nt: TGCAGCGTCGAGAATACAGGTGGGGAAGAGACCCAGTACTTC
abundance: -; j_gene: TRBJ2-2; v_gene: TRBV7-8; d_gene: TRBD1; len: 16; CDR3aa: CASRRARTGNTGELFF; CDR3nt: TGTGCCAGCAGACGGGCTCGGACAGGGAACACCGGGGAGCTGTTTTTT
abundance: -; j_gene: TRBJ2-5; v_gene: TRBV6-6; d_gene: -; len: 15; CDR3aa: CASSYSTLDFKTQYF; CDR3nt: TGTGCCAGCAGTTACTCGACTCTGGATTTCAAGACCCAGTACTTC
abundance: few; j_gene: TRBJ1-1; v_gene: TRBV5-1; d_gene: TRBD1; len: 14; CDR3aa: CASSQGAANTEAFF; CDR3nt: TGCGCCAGCAGTCAGGGGGCCGCGAACACTGAAGCTTTCTTT
abundance: few; j_gene: TRBJ2-7; v_gene: TRBV2; d_gene: TRBD2; len: 16; CDR3aa: CASGELSGKRAYEQYF; CDR3nt: TGTGCCAGCGGCGAACTTAGCGGGAAGAGGGCCTACGAGCAGTACTTC
abundance: -; j_gene: TRBJ1-1; v_gene: TRBV7-8; d_gene: TRBD1; len: 15; CDR3aa: CASSTTAQGLAEAFF; CDR3nt: TGTGCCAGCAGCACGACGGCACAGGGGTTGGCTGAAGCTTTCTTT
abundance: few; j_gene: TRBJ1-4; v_gene: TRBV30; d_gene: -; len: 15; CDR3aa: CAWTPQYEGNEKLFF; CDR3nt: TGTGCCTGGACCCCTCAATACGAGGGTAATGAAAAACTGTTTTTT
abundance: -; j_gene: TRBJ2-4; v_gene: TRBV28; d_gene: -; len: 13; CDR3aa: CASSFAGGNIQYF; CDR3nt: TGTGCCAGCAGTTTCGCCGGCGGGAACATTCAGTACTTC
abundance: -; j_gene: TRBJ1-4; v_gene: TRBV28; d_gene: -; len: 14; CDR3aa: CASSSSTGWEKLFF; CDR3nt: TGTGCCAGCAGTTCGAGTACAGGGTGGGAAAAACTGTTTTTT
abundance: few; j_gene: TRBJ1-4; v_gene: TRBV7-9; d_gene: TRBD1; len: 17; CDR3aa: CASTGTGSSATNEKLFF; CDR3nt: TGTGCCAGCACCGGGACAGGCAGTTCTGCAACTAATGAAAAACTGTTTTTT
abundance: -; j_gene: TRBJ2-7; v_gene: TRBV5-6; d_gene: -; len: 12; CDR3aa: CASSFGLYEQYF; CDR3nt: TGTGCCAGCAGCTTTGGACTATACGAGCAGTACTTC
abundance: -; j_gene: TRBJ1-4; v_gene: TRBV19; d_gene: TRBD1; len: 17; CDR3aa: CASSSQGALSTGEKLFF; CDR3nt: TGTGCCAGTAGTAGCCAGGGGGCACTATCCACTGGTGAAAAACTGTTTTTT
abundance: -; j_gene: TRBJ2-2; v_gene: TRBV5-1; d_gene: -; len: 15; CDR3aa: CASSSQGPNTGELFF; CDR3nt: TGCGCCAGCAGCTCACAGGGCCCTAACACCGGGGAGCTGTTTTTT
abundance: few; j_gene: TRBJ2-3; v_gene: TRBV7-9; d_gene: -; len: 16; CDR3aa: CASSSLATGTTDTQYF; CDR3nt: TGTGCCAGCAGCTCATTGGCGACAGGTACCACAGATACGCAGTATTTT
abundance: -; j_gene: TRBJ2-5; v_gene: TRBV23-1; d_gene: -; len: 16; CDR3aa: CASSQGAGPIQETQYF; CDR3nt: TGCGCCAGCAGTCAAGGGGCAGGGCCCATCCAGGAGACCCAGTACTTC
abundance: -; j_gene: TRBJ2-7; v_gene: TRBV7-2; d_gene: -; len: 13; CDR3aa: CASSRDFPYEQYF; CDR3nt: TGTGCCAGCTCCCGGGACTTCCCCTACGAGCAGTACTTC
abundance: -; j_gene: TRBJ1-6; v_gene: TRBV6-5; d_gene: -; len: 15; CDR3aa: CASSKTVSYNSPLHF; CDR3nt: TGTGCCAGCAGTAAGACAGTCTCCTATAATTCACCCCTCCACTTT
abundance: -; j_gene: TRBJ2-7; v_gene: TRBV6-5; d_gene: TRBD1; len: 13; CDR3aa: CASSTGTGGEQYF; CDR3nt: TGTGCCAGCAGTACCGGGACAGGGGGCGAGCAGTACTTC
abundance: -; j_gene: TRBJ2-3; v_gene: TRBV6-1; d_gene: -; len: 15; CDR3aa: CASSERVYSTDTQYF; CDR3nt: TGTGCCAGCAGTGAACGGGTATACAGCACAGATACGCAGTATTTT
abundance: -; j_gene: TRBJ2-7; v_gene: TRBV2; d_gene: TRBD1; len: 13; CDR3aa: CASGTGGRREQYF; CDR3nt: TGTGCCTCCGGCACAGGGGGAAGGAGAGAGCAGTACTTC
abundance: -; j_gene: TRBJ2-3; v_gene: TRBV4-1; d_gene: TRBD2; len: 15; CDR3aa: CASSQAGGPTDTQYF; CDR3nt: TGTGCCAGCAGCCAAGCGGGGGGGCCAACAGATACGCAGTATTTT
abundance: once; j_gene: TRBJ2-5; v_gene: TRBV7-2; d_gene: -; len: 14; CDR3aa: CASSLSVYQETQYF; CDR3nt: TGTGCCAGCAGCTTGTCAGTATACCAAGAGACCCAGTACTTC
abundance: few; j_gene: TRBJ1-1; v_gene: TRBV11-2; d_gene: TRBD1; len: 14; CDR3aa: CASSLGDRGTEAFF; CDR3nt: TGTGCCAGCAGCTTAGGGGACAGGGGCACTGAAGCTTTCTTT
abundance: few; j_gene: TRBJ2-7; v_gene: TRBV6-5; d_gene: TRBD1; len: 16; CDR3aa: CASSFGWGQGAYEQYF; CDR3nt: TGTGCCAGCAGTTTTGGCTGGGGGCAGGGGGCCTACGAGCAGTACTTC
abundance: few; j_gene: TRBJ2-7; v_gene: TRBV20-1; d_gene: -; len: 11; CDR3aa: CSARDFYEQYF; CDR3nt: TGCAGTGCTAGGGACTTCTACGAGCAGTACTTC
abundance: few; j_gene: TRBJ1-4; v_gene: TRBV5-5; d_gene: -; len: 14; CDR3aa: CASSTGQSNEKLFF; CDR3nt: TGTGCCAGCAGCACGGGACAAAGTAATGAAAAACTGTTTTTT
abundance: -; j_gene: TRBJ1-1; v_gene: TRBV19; d_gene: TRBD1; len: 16; CDR3aa: CASSTLAGRGATEAFF; CDR3nt: TGTGCCAGTAGTACTCTGGCTGGCAGGGGGGCCACTGAAGCTTTCTTT
abundance: few; j_gene: TRBJ2-7; v_gene: TRBV5-1; d_gene: TRBD2; len: 17; CDR3aa: CASSLVGTSAKTYEQYF; CDR3nt: TGCGCCAGCAGCTTGGTAGGGACTAGCGCGAAAACCTACGAGCAGTACTTC
abundance: -; j_gene: TRBJ1-5; v_gene: TRBV7-7; d_gene: TRBD1; len: 17; CDR3aa: CASSLVAGGGLNQPQHF; CDR3nt: TGTGCTAGCAGCTTAGTAGCAGGGGGCGGCCTCAATCAGCCCCAGCATTTT
abundance: -; j_gene: TRBJ2-1; v_gene: TRBV7-3; d_gene: TRBD2; len: 16; CDR3aa: CASSKKAGVPYNEQFF; CDR3nt: TGTGCCAGCAGCAAAAAAGCGGGAGTCCCCTACAATGAGCAGTTCTTC
abundance: few; j_gene: TRBJ1-5; v_gene: TRBV15; d_gene: -; len: 14; CDR3aa: CATSRLRGYQPQHF; CDR3nt: TGTGCCACCAGCAGATTAAGGGGGTATCAGCCCCAGCATTTT
abundance: -; j_gene: TRBJ2-2; v_gene: TRBV9; d_gene: TRBD2; len: 15; CDR3aa: CASSLAGENTGELFF; CDR3nt: TGTGCCAGCAGTCTAGCGGGAGAGAACACCGGGGAGCTGTTTTTT
abundance: -; j_gene: TRBJ2-7; v_gene: TRBV15; d_gene: -; len: 15; CDR3aa: CATSRDKGEASEQYF; CDR3nt: TGTGCCACCAGCAGAGATAAGGGGGAAGCGAGCGAGCAGTACTTC